These 22 T cell receptor beta chains were sequenced from one sample in a study of T cells in Graves' hyperthyroidism and ophthalmopathy (dated by TCRdb to between 2018 and 2021). The library was generated by multiplex PCR. For sequencing, an Illumina HiSeq 2000 was employed. The TCR beta CDR3 regions were amplified from the RNA transcripts. The first round of RT-PCR for the TCR CDR3 was performed with the HTBI primer set and the Qiagen OneStep RT-PCR kit. In-frame beta chains were kept once TCRdb had trimmed the public reads at Q25 with fastp and called clones with MiXCR. Identical CDR3 proteins give one entry, which carries the most common genes and DNA. The sample data list roughly 550,000 distinct CDR3 sequences, and 15% to 20% of these were observed just once. The ten largest account for approximately 32% of the sample. The sequenced material came from blood. The receptor source for this set is a young woman with Graves' ophthalmopathy.

A few counts support this clonotype. The genes are TRBV30 and TRBJ2-3; the D gene is possibly TRBD1 (5 bases). There are 15 residues in the CDR3. The germline CDR1 and CDR2 sequences are GTSNPN and SVGIG (reference sequence). V gave up 1 base and J gave up 0 bases, with 11 bases separating them. CDR3 loop: CAWSGGATSTDTQYF. The CDR3 bases are TGTGCCTGGAGTGGTGGGGCCACTAGCACAGATACGCAGTATTTT.

The chain employs TRBV11-3 and TRBJ2-3; no clear D. The CDR3 runs to 15 residues. The V end was cut by 8 bases, the J end by 1 base, with 16 bases between. Germline CDR1 SGHNT, CDR2 YENEEA. The CDR3 DNA reads TGTGCCAGCGGCGCCCAAGGCTGGGGCACAGATACGCAGTATTTT. Its translation: CASGAQGWGTDTQYF.

This clonotype was seen at least ten times. The chain joins TRBV28 to TRBJ2-7; TRBD1 is a possible D gene (5 bases). The CDR3 extends over 15 amino acids. Germline V gene lookup returns CDR1 MDHEN and CDR2 SYDVKM. V was pared by 6 bases and J by 0 bases, with 15 bases between. CDR3 DNA: TGTGCCAGCAGAACAGGCATTTCCGGCTCCTACGAGCAGTACTTC. It is translated as CASRTGISGSYEQYF.

This clonotype has more than one count but fewer than ten. The CDR3: CSAHGRNTIYF. For the CDR3, the DNA is TGCAGTGCTCATGGGCGGAACACCATATATTTT. The chain carries TRBV20-1 and TRBJ1-3; D is uncertain. Trimming pared 5 bases from V and 7 bases from J, leaving 9 bases between. This CDR3 contains 11 residues. Per the germline V gene, CDR1 is DFQATT and CDR2 is SNEGSKA (reference sequence).

The chain carries TRBV9 and TRBJ2-3, with 10 bases aligning to TRBD2. Germline values: CDR1 SGDLS, CDR2 YYNGEE. Trimming removed 0 bases from V and 6 bases from J; junction bases left unmatched: 4. The CDR3 consists of 15 residues. The CDR3 loop is CASSVAPSGSDTQYF. CDR3 nucleotide sequence: TGTGCCAGCAGCGTAGCCCCTAGCGGGAGCGATACGCAGTATTTT.

This clonotype was picked up a small number of times. The chain is built from TRBV12-3 or TRBV12-4 and TRBJ1-6; no clear D. The length of the CDR3 is 13 residues. V lost 3 bases and J 7 bases, leaving 7 bases between the germline ends. The CDR3 loop reads CASSFPGNSPLHF. In nucleotides, the CDR3 is TGTGCCAGCAGTTTCCCGGGGAATTCACCCCTCCACTTT.

V and J are TRBV20-1 and TRBJ2-5; 9 bases are shared with TRBD2. V trimming: 4 bases; J trimming: 7 bases; junction bases outside the gene matches: 19. The germline V gene encodes CDR1 DFQATT and CDR2 SNEGSKA (reference sequence). CDR3 length: 17 residues. CDR3 loop: CSATPRLAVLKRGTQYF. CDR3 DNA: TGCAGTGCTACCCCTCGACTAGCGGTACTTAAGAGGGGGACCCAGTACTTC.

In this sample, this clonotype turned up many times. The chain carries TRBV5-1 and TRBJ2-3; the D gene is possibly TRBD2 (5 bases). The CDR3 loop spans 14 amino acids. V was clipped by 4 bases and J by 3 bases, with 12 bases between them. Germline V gene sequence: CDR1 SGHRS, CDR2 YFSETQ. DNA for the CDR3: TGCGCCAGCAGCCGGGGAAGTCAGACAGATACGCAGTATTTT. This encodes CASSRGSQTDTQYF. The entire variable domain, with the rest obtained from reference TRBV5-1 and TRBJ2-3, is as follows: KAGVTQTPRYLIKTRGQQVTLSCSPISGHRSVSWYQQTPGQGLQFLFEYFSETQRNKGNFPGRFSGRQFSNSRSEMNVSTLELGDSALYLCASSRGSQTDTQYFGPGTRLTVL.

In regard to this clonotype: This clone may be a read error of a much larger clone one base away. The chain joins TRBV24-1 to TRBJ2-1; TRBD2 agrees at 11 bases. CDR1 and CDR2 (germline): KGHDR, SFDVKD. The CDR3 consists of 16 residues. The CDR3 loop reads CAISELAGDNFYEQFF. For the CDR3, the DNA is TGTGCCATCAGTGAACTAGCGGGGGATAATTTCTATGAGCAGTTCTTC.

This clonotype was recorded a few times. V usage is TRBV30 and J usage is TRBJ2-1, with D unclear. Germline V gene lookup returns CDR1 GTSNPN and CDR2 SVGIG (reference sequence). Trimming took 0 bases from V and 8 from J, leaving 8 bases between them. The CDR3 covers 12 residues. DNA for the CDR3: TGTGCCTGGAGTGTATATGGATATGAGCAGTTCTTC. Its protein product is CAWSVYGYEQFF.

In regard to this clonotype: One base away lies a much larger clone, so this may be a sequencing read error. This rearrangement joins TRBV6-2 or TRBV6-3 to TRBJ1-1; TRBD1 is a possible D gene (5 bases). CDR3 length: 14 amino acids. Germline V gene lookup returns CDR1 MNHEY and CDR2 SVGEGT. Trimming took off 2 bases at V and 7 bases at J, with 14 bases between the two ends. This chain's CDR3 is CASSYRARVDEAFF. The CDR3 nucleotides read TGTGCCAGCAGTTACCGCGCCAGGGTTGATGAAGCTTTCTTT.

This clonotype was detected ten times or more. The chain recombines TRBV15 with TRBJ2-7; 10 bases align to TRBD2. The CDR3 covers 15 residues. Germline loops: CDR1 LNHNV, CDR2 YYDKDF (reference sequence). Unmatched junction bases numbered 4, after V lost 4 bases and J lost 1 base. In nucleotides, the CDR3 is TGTGCCACCAGCACCCCAGCGGGGGGGTCCTACGAGCAGTACTTC. It specifies CATSTPAGGSYEQYF.

This clonotype was detected a few times. The chain employs TRBV14 and TRBJ2-1, with TRBD2 identical over 10 bases. This CDR3 is built from 14 residues. Per the germline V gene, CDR1 is SGHDN and CDR2 is FVKESK. The trim removed 4 bases at V and 4 bases at J, leaving 1 base unmatched. CDR3 DNA: TGTGCCAGCAGCCCACTAGCGGGGTACAATGAGCAGTTCTTC. It yields the protein CASSPLAGYNEQFF. The full variable domain, in which reference TRBV14 and TRBJ2-1 provide the parts outside the CDR3, is EAGVTQFPSHSVIEKGQTVTLRCDPISGHDNLYWYRRVMGKEIKFLLHFVKESKQDESGMPNNRFLAERTGGTYSTLKVQPAELEDSGVYFCASSPLAGYNEQFFGPGTRLTVL.

This chain links TRBV7-2 with TRBJ1-1; D remains unclear. The CDR3 runs to 11 residues. Trimming removed 3 bases from V and 7 bases from J, with 6 bases in between. From germline, CDR1 is SGHTA and CDR2 FQGNSA. CDR3 residues: CASSFKGEAFF. DNA of the CDR3: TGTGCCAGCAGCTTCAAGGGTGAAGCTTTCTTT.

This clonotype was counted many times. The gene calls are TRBV2 and TRBJ2-3, with 10 bases matching TRBD2. The CDR3 has 11 residues. Germline-derived CDR1 and CDR2 are SNHLY and FYNNEI. The J segment lost 12 bases and the V segment lost 8 bases, leaving 5 bases of the junction unmatched. This chain's CDR3 is CASRASGSQYF. CDR3 in DNA: TGTGCCAGCCGCGCTAGCGGGAGTCAGTATTTT.

The V and J genes are TRBV12-3 or TRBV12-4 and TRBJ2-3, with 10 bases identical to TRBD2. Losses at the gene ends were 4 bases for V and 5 bases for J; bases not matched to a gene: 9. CDR3 size: 16 residues. The CDR3 bases are TGTGCCAGCAGTTGGACTAGCGGACCCCTCGGAGATACGCAGTATTTT. It translates to CASSWTSGPLGDTQYF.

In its sample, this clonotype was seen many times. The chain has TRBV28 and TRBJ2-7; 8 bases line up with TRBD2. The CDR3 is 14 residues long. Germline loops: CDR1 MDHEN, CDR2 SYDVKM. J was trimmed by 0 bases and V by 8 bases; bases with no gene match: 6. The CDR3 loop reads CASHTSGSSYEQYF. As DNA, the CDR3 is TGTGCCAGCCACACTAGCGGTAGCTCCTACGAGCAGTACTTC.

This chain connects TRBV24-1 to TRBJ2-2; 10 bases are shared with TRBD2. The CDR3 is 14 amino acids. Germline CDR1 reads KGHDR; CDR2 reads SFDVKD. V shed 6 bases and J 6 bases; nucleotides not matched to a gene: 3. CDR3 bases: TGTGCCACCAGTCGGACTAGCGGCGCCGGGGAGCTGTTTTTT. Its translation is CATSRTSGAGELFF.

CDR3 sequence reads: CSHQRVSGEQYF. In DNA form, the CDR3 reads TGCAGCCACCAAAGGGTATCGGGCGAGCAGTACTTC. The V call is TRBV20-1, the J call TRBJ2-7; no definite D call. The CDR3 spans 12 residues. Per germline, CDR1 DFQATT and CDR2 SNEGSKA (reference sequence).

There are many counts of this clonotype. The chain has TRBV20-1 and TRBJ2-5, with D perhaps assigned TRBD1 or TRBD2 (6 bases each). Germline V gives CDR1 DFQATT, CDR2 SNEGSKA (reference sequence). CDR3 size: 16 residues. Trimming pared 3 bases from V and 3 bases from J, leaving 20 bases between. In nucleotides, the CDR3 is TGCAGTGCTAGTCCCCTTGAGAGGCGGGACAAAGAGACCCAGTACTTC. This gives the protein CSASPLERRDKETQYF.

This clonotype was observed many times. The CDR3 DNA follows: TGTGCCAGCAGCTCCGGGACAGGGGGAGAGACCCAGTACTTC. Amino acids: CASSSGTGGETQYF. V and J are TRBV11-3 and TRBJ2-5; TRBD1 matches 11 bases. V shed 4 bases and J 4 bases; nucleotides not matched to a gene: 2. The length of the CDR3 is 14 residues. CDR1 and CDR2 (germline): SGHNT, YENEEA.

This clonotype was observed many times. V is TRBV24-1 and J is TRBJ2-1, with D perhaps matching TRBD2 (5 bases). Trimming pared 2 bases from V and 9 bases from J, leaving 16 bases between. The germline gives CDR1 KGHDR, CDR2 SFDVKD. CDR3 length: 15 residues. The CDR3 nucleotides read TGTGCCACCAGTGATTCCCCGCCACGAGGGCTTGAGCAGTTCTTC. As protein: CATSDSPPRGLEQFF.